This T cell receptor (beta chain) was recovered during a study of shared clonotypes between healthy human individuals. Sequencing used immunoSEQ multiplex PCR; TCRdb keeps in-frame clones, though not all of them. The table has about 2 million clones, less than 95% seen once; the top ten hold 0.9% to 1.5%. V shed 7 bases and J 7 bases; nucleotides not matched to a gene: 16. The CDR3 extends over 19 amino acids. Germline CDR1 and CDR2: MGHRA and YSYEKL. Naive CD8 cells, CD45RO-negative and positively selected for CCR7, excluded terminally differentiated effector memory CD45RA+ cells. This chain joins TRBV4-1 and TRBJ2-1; TRBD2 aligns across 16 bases. The clonotype was recovered from a man aged 18 to 29 in good health. The sequenced sample consisted of naive CD8+ T cells sorted from blood. The CDR3 here is CASKRSGTSGGAAINEQFF. CDR3 bases: TGCGCCAGCAAACGATCCGGGACTAGCGGGGGGGCCGCTATAAATGAGCAGTTCTTC.